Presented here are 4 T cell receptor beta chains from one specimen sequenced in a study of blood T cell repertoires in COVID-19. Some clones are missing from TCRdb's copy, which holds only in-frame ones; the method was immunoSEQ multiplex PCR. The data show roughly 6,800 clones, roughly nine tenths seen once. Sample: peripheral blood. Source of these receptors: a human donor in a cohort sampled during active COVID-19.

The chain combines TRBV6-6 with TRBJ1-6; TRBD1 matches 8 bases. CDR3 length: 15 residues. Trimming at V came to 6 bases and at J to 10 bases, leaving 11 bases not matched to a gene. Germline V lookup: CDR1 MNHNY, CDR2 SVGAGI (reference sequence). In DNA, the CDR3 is TGTGCCAGCAGCCTAGACAGGGGCGGGTCGTCACCCCTCCACTTT. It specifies CASSLDRGGSSPLHF.

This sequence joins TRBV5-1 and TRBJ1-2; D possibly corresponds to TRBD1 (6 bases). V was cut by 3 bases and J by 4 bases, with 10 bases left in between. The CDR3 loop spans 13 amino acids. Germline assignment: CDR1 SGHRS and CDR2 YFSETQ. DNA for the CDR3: TGCGCCAGCAGCTGGGGGCTGGGCTATGGCTACACCTTC. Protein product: CASSWGLGYGYTF.

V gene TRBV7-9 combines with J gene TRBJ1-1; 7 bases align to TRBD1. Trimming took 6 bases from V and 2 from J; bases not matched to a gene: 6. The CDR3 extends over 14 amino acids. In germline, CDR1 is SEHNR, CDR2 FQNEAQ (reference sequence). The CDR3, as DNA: TGTGCCAGCAGGGGGACAGCCCTTAACACTGAAGCTTTCTTT. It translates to CASRGTALNTEAFF.

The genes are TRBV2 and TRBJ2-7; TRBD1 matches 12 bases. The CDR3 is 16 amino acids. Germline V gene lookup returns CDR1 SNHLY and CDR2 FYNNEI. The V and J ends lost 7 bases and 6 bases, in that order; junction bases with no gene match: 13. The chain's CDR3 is CASKSNPGQGAGEQYF. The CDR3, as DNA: TGTGCCAGCAAATCAAATCCGGGACAGGGGGCGGGCGAGCAGTACTTC.